The 32 T cell receptor beta chains presented below share a single source sample, sequenced in a study of breast tumors, draining lymph nodes, adjacent tissues. From the multiplex PCR reads, TCRdb called clonotypes with MiXCR, one entry per CDR3 protein. Of about 63,000 distinct CDR3 sequences in the sample, 45% to 60% were seen once. The source material was breast tumor tissue. These TCRs come from a female donor with breast cancer. Some clones in this sample may be carry-over from other donors' samples.

The chain employs TRBV7-2 and TRBJ2-2, with TRBD2 as a possible D gene (5 bases). The CDR3 has 14 residues. Germline loops: CDR1 SGHTA, CDR2 FQGNSA. V shed 2 bases and J shed 4 bases, with 8 bases lying between them. Here the CDR3 DNA reads TGTGCCAGCAGCTTAACGGCGGGCACCGGGGAGCTGTTTTTT. Amino acid sequence: CASSLTAGTGELFF.

This clonotype was counted many times. The chain couples TRBV9 to TRBJ1-3, with D maybe TRBD1 (6 bases). Germline CDR1 reads SGDLS; CDR2 reads YYNGEE. There are 13 residues in the CDR3. Trimming removed 5 bases at V and 7 bases at J, with 13 bases between. DNA for the CDR3: TGTGCCAGCAGTCGAGGGGGGGGCAACACCATATATTTT. This translates into CASSRGGGNTIYF.

The chain has TRBV6-4 and TRBJ1-1, with D unclear. The germline V and J ends were trimmed by 5 bases and 0 bases, with 7 bases remaining between them. Germline-derived CDR1 and CDR2 are MRHNA and SNTAGT. This CDR3 has 13 residues. The CDR3 bases are TGTGCCAGCAGTCCTACAGTGAACACTGAAGCTTTCTTT. Its protein is CASSPTVNTEAFF.

J is TRBJ2-1 and V is TRBV20-1, with 14 bases identical to TRBD2. There are 14 residues in the CDR3. V lost 7 bases to trimming and J lost 5 bases; unmatched junction nucleotides: 4. In germline, CDR1 is DFQATT, CDR2 SNEGSKA (reference sequence). The CDR3 bases are TGCAGTGTGACTAGCGGGAGGGGCCACAATGAGCAGTTCTTC. It yields the protein CSVTSGRGHNEQFF.

This clonotype was seen once. The chain couples TRBV4-3 to TRBJ2-3, with TRBD2 as a possible D gene (6 bases). There are 14 residues in the CDR3. The germline V and J ends were trimmed by 2 bases and 6 bases, with 12 bases remaining between them. Germline V gene data show CDR1 as LGHNA and CDR2 as YSLEER. CDR3 sequence: CASSQRLGPDTQYF. The CDR3 bases are TGCGCCAGCAGCCAAAGACTAGGTCCTGATACGCAGTATTTT.

This clonotype has ten or more counts. The chain links TRBV18 to TRBJ2-7, with D possibly TRBD1 on 6 matching bases. The CDR3 contains 15 residues. Germline CDR1 is KGHSH and CDR2 is LQKENI. The V gene lost 5 bases and the J gene lost 2 bases, with 16 bases spanning the gap. CDR3 residues: CASSTNRDNPYEQYF. Here the CDR3 DNA reads TGTGCCAGCTCAACTAACAGGGATAACCCCTACGAGCAGTACTTC.

V and J are TRBV20-1 and TRBJ1-2; 7 positions match TRBD1. V trimming: 0 bases; J trimming: 1 base; junction bases outside the gene matches: 2. This CDR3 is 14 amino acids long. Germline V gene sequence: CDR1 DFQATT, CDR2 SNEGSKA (reference sequence). In nucleotides, the CDR3 is TGCAGTGCTAGAGAAGGACAGGTTAACTATGGCTACACCTTC. It encodes CSAREGQVNYGYTF.

This clonotype was seen repeatedly, ten times or more. This sequence joins TRBV5-6 and TRBJ1-5; D ambiguous. V lost 1 base and J lost 4, with 12 bases in between. The V gene's germline CDR1 is SGHDT and CDR2 YYEEEE. CDR3 length: 15 residues. CDR3 in amino acids: CASSLWRLRNQPQHF. The DNA of the CDR3 is TGTGCCAGCAGCTTGTGGCGTTTGAGAAATCAGCCCCAGCATTTT.

There are many counts of this clonotype. This may be a read error: a much more frequent sequence differs by one nucleotide. The chain has TRBV20-1 and TRBJ2-7, with 9 bases lining up with TRBD2. Germline-derived CDR1 and CDR2 are DFQATT and SNEGSKA (reference sequence). CDR3 length equals 13 residues. The V and J ends lost 3 bases and 9 bases, in that order; junction bases with no gene match: 9. The DNA of the CDR3 is TGCAGTGCTAGGAATGCGGGAGGGGACGCGCAGTACTTC. Translation gives CSARNAGGDAQYF.

This clonotype was seen many times. The chain is built from TRBV3-1 and TRBJ1-2, with 7 positions matching TRBD1. The CDR3 covers 13 residues. Germline CDR1 LGHDT, CDR2 YNNKEL (reference sequence). Losses at the gene ends were 7 bases for V and 4 bases for J; bases not matched to a gene: 6. For the CDR3, the DNA is TGTGCCAGCACCCGACAGGGTGGCTATGGCTACACCTTC. Translation gives CASTRQGGYGYTF.

This clonotype occurred many times. The chain joins TRBV7-3 to TRBJ2-1; 14 bases fit TRBD2. Trimming removed 5 bases from V and 7 bases from J; junction bases left unmatched: 7. This CDR3 has 16 amino acids. Germline lookup yields CDR1 SGHTA and CDR2 FQGTGA. The CDR3 nucleotides are TGTGCCAGCAGCGATGGGACTAGCGGGAGAGGTAATGAGCAGTTCTTC. This encodes CASSDGTSGRGNEQFF.

This chain's CDR3 is CASRHGTSNTGDQPQHF. For the CDR3, the DNA is TGCGCCAGCAGACACGGGACTTCGAACACCGGGGATCAGCCCCAGCATTTT. The V call is TRBV5-1, the J call TRBJ1-5; D may be TRBD1 (5 bases). CDR3 length: 17 amino acids. Germline V gene lookup returns CDR1 SGHRS and CDR2 YFSETQ. The V and J ends lost 5 bases and 5 bases respectively, with 23 bases between them.

This clonotype appeared a single time. V gene TRBV5-1 combines with J gene TRBJ2-3, with 14 bases matching TRBD2. Germline assignment: CDR1 SGHRS and CDR2 YFSETQ. The CDR3 has 16 amino acids. V shed 0 bases and J 4 bases; nucleotides not matched to a gene: 1. CDR3 sequence reads: CASSLVTSGGADTQYF. CDR3 nucleotide sequence: TGCGCCAGCAGCTTGGTGACTAGCGGGGGGGCAGATACGCAGTATTTT.

The chain employs TRBV19 and TRBJ1-6; maybe TRBD1 (6 bases). CDR1 is LNHDA and CDR2 is SQIVND in the germline V gene (reference sequence). The V end was cut by 5 bases, the J end by 8 bases, with 13 bases between. This CDR3 has 14 amino acids. Here the CDR3 reads CASSEGDWYSPLHF. The CDR3 DNA follows: TGTGCCAGTAGTGAGGGGGATTGGTATTCACCCCTCCACTTT.

Note on this clonotype: Mismatch with germline at one junction end may stem from a read error. This sequence joins TRBV6-5 and TRBJ1-2; D might be TRBD1 (5 bases). The CDR3 totals 13 residues. Germline V gene sequence: CDR1 MNHEY, CDR2 SVGAGI. CDR3: CASRPGRLYGCTF. The CDR3 DNA sequence: TGTGCCAGCAGGCCGGGACGCCTTTATGGCTGCACCTTC.

The rearrangement uses TRBV10-3 and TRBJ2-1; the match to TRBD1 covers 12 bases. The CDR3 consists of 15 residues. Germline values: CDR1 ENHRY, CDR2 SYGVKD. Unmatched junction bases numbered 8, after V lost 6 bases and J lost 8 bases. This CDR3 is CAISPRDRGRDEQFF. The CDR3 DNA reads TGTGCCATCAGCCCCCGGGACAGGGGGCGCGATGAGCAGTTCTTC.

The genes are TRBV7-9 and TRBJ1-6, with 10 bases fitting TRBD1. The trim removed 4 bases at V and 3 bases at J, leaving 3 bases unmatched. This CDR3 has 16 amino acids. CDR1 and CDR2 from the germline V gene are SEHNR and FQNEAQ (reference sequence). Here the CDR3 DNA reads TGTGCCAGCAGCTCGGGACAGGGGTTCTATAATTCACCCCTCCACTTT. Its translation is CASSSGQGFYNSPLHF.

This clonotype was seen a single time. The junction departs from the called germline gene at one end, perhaps through a read error. The chain employs TRBV19 and TRBJ1-2, with D perhaps matching TRBD1 (5 bases). This CDR3 contains 15 residues. Germline CDR1 LNHDA, CDR2 SQIVND (reference sequence). This CDR3 is CASNPGRALEGGYIF. Here the CDR3 DNA reads TGTGCCAGTAACCCGGGCAGGGCACTCGAGGGTGGCTACATCTTC.

Comment on this clonotype: This may stem from a read error, because a much larger clone lies one nucleotide away. No conserved phenylalanine or tryptophan ends this CDR3, so it is likely a read error. This chain links TRBV30 with TRBJ1-2, with D maybe TRBD1 (5 bases). The CDR3 runs 12 residues. V was pared by 0 bases and J by 7 bases, with 9 bases between. CDR1 and CDR2 from the germline V gene are GTSNPN and SVGIG (reference sequence). The CDR3 DNA follows: TGTGCCTGGAGTGTAGGGGTTTCTGGCTACACCTAC. Translated, it gives CAWSVGVSGYTY.

The chain joins TRBV3-1 to TRBJ1-3, with D possibly being TRBD1 (6 bases). Germline V lookup: CDR1 LGHDT, CDR2 YNNKEL (reference sequence). V lost 6 bases and J lost 7, with 10 bases in between. This CDR3 region has 12 residues. The CDR3 loop reads CASSMGANTIYF. DNA for the CDR3: TGTGCCAGCAGTATGGGGGCGAACACCATATATTTT.

Many counts were recorded for this clonotype. DNA of the CDR3: TGTGCCAGCAGTTCCTTTACCGAGACCCAGTACTTC. It codes for CASSSFTETQYF. V and J are TRBV6-2 or TRBV6-3 and TRBJ2-5, with unresolved D. V lost 4 bases to trimming and J lost 5 bases, with 8 bases between them. Germline V gene lookup returns CDR1 MNHEY and CDR2 SVGEGT. This CDR3 region has 12 residues.

V gene TRBV19 combines with J gene TRBJ1-2; TRBD1 matches 11 bases. Unmatched junction bases numbered 3, after V lost 5 bases and J lost 4 bases. Germline CDR1 LNHDA, CDR2 SQIVND (reference sequence). This CDR3 is built from 14 residues. The CDR3 protein is CASSWDRGGYGYTF. The CDR3 DNA sequence: TGTGCCAGTAGTTGGGACAGGGGGGGCTATGGCTACACCTTC.

The chain has TRBV2 and TRBJ1-1; 8 positions match TRBD1. The V gene end was trimmed by 8 bases and the J gene end by 1 base; junction bases not matched to a gene: 9. Looked up from germline, CDR1 is SNHLY and CDR2 is FYNNEI. The CDR3 runs 15 residues. The CDR3 DNA is TGTGCCAGCGGAAAGGGTCAGGGGGCGAACACTGAAGCTTTCTTT. This encodes CASGKGQGANTEAFF.

As regards this clonotype: The limits of the CDR3 on the DNA are not certain, so only TCRdb's listed CDR3 is given. This rearrangement joins TRBV9 to TRBJ1-5; the DNA was not compared with TRBD1, the D call given in the table. Germline V gene data show CDR1 as SGDLS and CDR2 as YYNGEE. The CDR3 is 23 amino acids in total, end residues counted. CDR3 sequence: CASSVDPSPVGPEQFFGPGTRHF.

The chain combines TRBV5-5 with TRBJ2-3, with 10 bases lining up with TRBD2. The CDR3 is 16 residues long. Germline loops: CDR1 SGHKS, CDR2 YYEKEE (reference sequence). V trimming: 2 bases; J trimming: 0 bases; junction bases outside the gene matches: 3. The CDR3 is CASSLAGGDSTDTQYF. The CDR3 bases are TGTGCCAGCAGCTTAGCGGGGGGGGACAGCACAGATACGCAGTATTTT.

Worth noting for this clonotype: A read error is possible here, since a much larger clone lies one base away. As the CDR3 is not closed by the conserved phenylalanine or tryptophan, this likely results from a read error. The genes are TRBV20-1 and TRBJ2-1; no firm D call. The length of the CDR3 is 10 residues. In germline, CDR1 is DFQATT, CDR2 SNEGSKA (reference sequence). V shed 1 base and J shed 9 bases, with 4 bases lying between them. The CDR3 spells CSARGAEQFS. CDR3 bases: TGCAGTGCTAGAGGGGCTGAGCAGTTCTCC.

This clonotype was seen repeatedly, ten times or more. The chain employs TRBV7-9 and TRBJ2-7, with 12 bases that match TRBD2. The J segment lost 2 bases and the V segment lost 5 bases, leaving 4 bases of the junction unmatched. The CDR3 covers 15 residues. In germline, CDR1 is SEHNR, CDR2 FQNEAQ (reference sequence). The CDR3 loop is CASSPWTSGAYEQYF. The CDR3 region has the DNA TGTGCCAGCAGCCCATGGACTAGCGGGGCCTACGAGCAGTACTTC.

The chain carries TRBV10-3 and TRBJ2-7; 9 nucleotides agree with TRBD1. There are 15 residues in the CDR3. The junction had 6 bases not matched to a gene; V was cut back by 0 bases and J by 6 bases. The germline V gene encodes CDR1 ENHRY and CDR2 SYGVKD. This chain's CDR3 is CAISESRDREGEQYF. CDR3 bases: TGTGCCATCAGTGAGTCGAGGGACAGGGAAGGCGAGCAGTACTTC.

The CDR3 DNA reads TGTGCCAGCAGTCTGTTCGGGACTTCAACTAACTATGGCTACACCTTC. Its translation: CASSLFGTSTNYGYTF. V gene TRBV6-5 combines with J gene TRBJ1-2, with a possible D match to TRBD1 (5 bases). V was trimmed by 5 bases and J by 0 bases, leaving 16 bases between them. Looked up from germline, CDR1 is MNHEY and CDR2 is SVGAGI. The CDR3 length is 16 residues.

The chain joins TRBV11-2 to TRBJ1-3; D is undetermined. CDR3 length equals 15 residues. CDR1 is SGHAT, CDR2 FQNNGV, per germline. With 0 bases removed from V and 6 bases from J, the gap between germline ends came to 12 bases. The CDR3 DNA sequence: TGTGCCAGCAGCTTAGATCGGCAGCCCCAAAACACCATATATTTT. It is translated as CASSLDRQPQNTIYF.

The chain combines TRBV12-3 or TRBV12-4 with TRBJ1-6; perhaps TRBD1 as D (6 bases). CDR3 length: 14 amino acids. Trimming removed 6 bases from V and 6 bases from J, with 12 bases in between. The CDR3 sequence is CASRLDSFNSPLHF. In DNA, the CDR3 is TGTGCCAGCAGACTGGACAGTTTTAATTCACCCCTCCACTTT.

Points on this clonotype: Germline is not matched at one junction end, which may reflect a read error. The V gene is TRBV7-9, the J gene TRBJ1-2, with TRBD1 as a possible D gene (5 bases). The length of the CDR3 is 14 residues. Per the germline V gene, CDR1 is SEHNR and CDR2 is FQNEAQ (reference sequence). DNA for the CDR3: TGTGCCAGCAGCGGGGGACGGTCCTGCTATGGCGACACCTTC. Translated, it gives CASSGGRSCYGDTF.